A selection of T cell receptor beta chains follows, all from one sample in a study of naive and memory T cell subsets. TCRdb independently ran MiXCR on the UMI-ligation and nested PCR reads; one entry per CDR3 protein. The sample carries some 22,000 distinct CDR3 sequences, 7% to 10% recorded once. The sample taken for sequencing was central memory CD8+ T cells from blood. These receptors originate from a human donor in good health. Both conserved end residues are part of each CDR3. Fields, in order: clone size, V gene, D gene, J gene, CDR3 protein, CDR3 DNA. A D gene is named only where the DNA matches it firmly. The listing skips clone size in some rows; elsewhere it reads once, few, many or a size class.

NA,TRBV27,NA,TRBJ1-1,CASSQRTGMNTEAFF,TGTGCCAGCAGTCAACGGACGGGGATGAACACTGAAGCTTTCTTT
many,TRBV24-1,TRBD2,TRBJ2-1,CATSDFTSGPNGEQFF,TGTGCCACCAGTGATTTTACTAGCGGTCCCAATGGTGAGCAGTTCTTC
NA,TRBV28,TRBD2,TRBJ2-1,CASSSWTSGSNNEQFF,TGTGCCAGCAGTTCGTGGACTAGCGGGAGTAACAATGAGCAGTTCTTC
many,TRBV5-1,NA,TRBJ2-2,CASSLSPDQPTGELFF,TGCGCCAGCAGCTTGAGTCCCGATCAGCCCACCGGGGAGCTGTTTTTT
many,TRBV4-3,TRBD1,TRBJ1-2,CASSQARQGLDGYTF,TGCGCCAGCAGCCAAGCCCGACAGGGTTTGGATGGCTACACCTTC
few,TRBV6-6,NA,TRBJ2-5,CASIERVQRSETQYF,TGTGCCAGCATCGAAAGGGTTCAAAGGTCGGAGACCCAGTACTTC
few,TRBV29-1,NA,TRBJ2-1,CSVDRGPETNEQFF,TGCAGCGTTGATCGGGGACCTGAGACAAATGAGCAGTTCTTC
NA,TRBV6-1,NA,TRBJ2-7,CASSEGWALTYEQYF,TGTGCCAGCAGTGAGGGGTGGGCCCTCACCTACGAGCAGTACTTC
many,TRBV12-3/TRBV12-4,TRBD2,TRBJ2-7,CASSFGGGSGISYEQYF,TGTGCCAGCAGTTTCGGCGGCGGGAGCGGTATCTCCTACGAGCAGTACTTC
NA,TRBV27,NA,TRBJ2-1,CASSLGLTSISYNEQFF,TGTGCCAGCAGCCTAGGACTAACATCAATCTCCTACAATGAGCAGTTCTTC
medium-sized,TRBV12-3/TRBV12-4,NA,TRBJ2-7,CASSFASSFHEQYF,TGTGCCAGCAGTTTCGCGAGTTCTTTCCACGAGCAGTACTTC
many,TRBV29-1,NA,TRBJ2-5,CSVLRLASRETQYF,TGCAGCGTTCTGAGGCTAGCGAGTCGAGAGACCCAGTACTTC
NA,TRBV28,TRBD2,TRBJ2-1,CASSYAGGINEQFF,TGTGCCAGCAGTTACGCGGGAGGCATCAATGAGCAGTTCTTC
many,TRBV7-8,NA,TRBJ2-7,CASSFSPASSYEQYF,TGTGCCAGCAGCTTTTCGCCCGCGAGCTCCTACGAGCAGTACTTC
NA,TRBV7-6,NA,TRBJ2-2,CASSLAQRTMDTGELFF,TGTGCCAGCAGCTTAGCGCAAAGGACAATGGACACCGGGGAGCTGTTTTTT
NA,TRBV24-1,NA,TRBJ2-1,CATSEAAGDSSYNEQFF,TGTGCCACCAGTGAGGCCGCGGGGGACAGCTCCTACAATGAGCAGTTCTTC
many,TRBV6-4,NA,TRBJ2-1,CASSEDSSYNEQFF,TGTGCCAGCAGTGAGGACAGCTCCTACAATGAGCAGTTCTTC
few,TRBV27,TRBD1,TRBJ1-2,CASSLDRAVGTNYGYTF,TGTGCCAGCAGTCTGGACAGGGCGGTGGGGACTAACTATGGCTACACCTTC
few,TRBV5-1,NA,TRBJ2-3,CASSLNSQVSSTDTQYF,TGCGCCAGCAGCTTGAATTCGCAGGTCTCGTCCACAGATACGCAGTATTTT
NA,TRBV28,NA,TRBJ2-5,CASSYLQRQETQYF,TGTGCCAGCAGTTATTTACAGAGACAAGAGACCCAGTACTTC
many,TRBV9,TRBD1,TRBJ2-5,CASSPWGQGQETQYF,TGTGCCAGCAGCCCTTGGGGACAGGGGCAAGAGACCCAGTACTTC
NA,TRBV4-1,NA,TRBJ2-7,CASSQDWVSEDEQYF,TGCGCCAGCAGCCAAGATTGGGTTAGCGAGGACGAGCAGTACTTC
few,TRBV5-1,NA,TRBJ1-6,CASSFSPHRHSPLHF,TGCGCCAGCAGCTTCTCCCCTCATCGACATTCACCCCTCCACTTT
few,TRBV29-1,NA,TRBJ1-1,CSVEDPRTAAFF,TGCAGCGTTGAAGACCCCCGGACAGCGGCTTTCTTT
NA,TRBV7-9,NA,TRBJ1-1,CASSPREVFF,TGTGCCAGCAGCCCCCGGGAAGTTTTCTTT
few,TRBV18,NA,TRBJ1-3,CASSPPPGDPGNTIYF,TGTGCCAGCTCACCACCGCCAGGGGATCCTGGAAACACCATATATTTT
many,TRBV6-1,NA,TRBJ2-5,CASIPLQGKQETQYF,TGTGCCAGCATTCCCCTCCAGGGAAAACAAGAGACCCAGTACTTC
NA,TRBV29-1,NA,TRBJ2-7,CSVLKDGSYEQYF,TGCAGCGTTCTGAAGGACGGCTCCTACGAGCAGTACTTC
medium-sized,TRBV19,NA,TRBJ2-1,CASSPRGPYNEQFF,TGTGCCAGTAGCCCCCGGGGACCTTACAATGAGCAGTTCTTC
few,TRBV29-1,TRBD1,TRBJ2-7,CSVLTGSGEQYF,TGCAGCGTCCTGACAGGGTCGGGGGAGCAGTACTTC
NA,TRBV18,NA,TRBJ1-5,CASSPTGPKQPQHF,TGTGCCAGCTCACCAACGGGGCCGAAACAGCCCCAGCATTTT
few,TRBV4-1,TRBD2,TRBJ2-1,CASSQDGSGRYNEQFF,TGCGCCAGCAGCCAAGATGGGAGCGGGAGATACAATGAGCAGTTCTTC
few,TRBV6-6,NA,TRBJ2-2,CASSRDRGTGELFF,TGTGCCAGCAGCCGGGACCGGGGGACCGGGGAGCTGTTTTTT
few,TRBV12-3/TRBV12-4,NA,TRBJ2-7,CASSFGIPPAYEQYF,TGTGCCAGCAGTTTTGGGATTCCTCCCGCTTACGAGCAGTACTTC
few,TRBV15,NA,TRBJ2-1,CATSVETGSYNEQFF,TGTGCCACCAGCGTAGAGACTGGCTCCTACAATGAGCAGTTCTTC
many,TRBV7-9,TRBD1,TRBJ1-6,CASSPRQGLKFPPLHF,TGTGCCAGCAGCCCCCGACAGGGACTGAAATTCCCACCCCTCCACTTT
many,TRBV24-1,NA,TRBJ1-1,CATSDLRGSEAFF,TGTGCCACCAGTGATTTGAGGGGAAGTGAAGCTTTCTTT
NA,TRBV6-2/TRBV6-3,NA,TRBJ2-3,CASSTHVMDSTDTQYF,TGTGCCAGCAGCACCCACGTAATGGACAGCACAGATACGCAGTATTTT